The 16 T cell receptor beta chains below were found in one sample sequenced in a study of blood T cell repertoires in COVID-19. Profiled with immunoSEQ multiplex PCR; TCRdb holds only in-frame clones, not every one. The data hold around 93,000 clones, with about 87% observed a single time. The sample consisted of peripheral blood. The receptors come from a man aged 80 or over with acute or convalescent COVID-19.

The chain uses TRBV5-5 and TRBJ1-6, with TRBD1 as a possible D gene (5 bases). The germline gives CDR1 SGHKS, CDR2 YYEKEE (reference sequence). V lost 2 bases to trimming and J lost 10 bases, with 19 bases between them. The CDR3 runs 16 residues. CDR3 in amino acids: CASSFNRGGGWSPLHF. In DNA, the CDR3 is TGTGCCAGCAGCTTTAATCGTGGGGGGGGATGGTCACCCCTCCACTTT.

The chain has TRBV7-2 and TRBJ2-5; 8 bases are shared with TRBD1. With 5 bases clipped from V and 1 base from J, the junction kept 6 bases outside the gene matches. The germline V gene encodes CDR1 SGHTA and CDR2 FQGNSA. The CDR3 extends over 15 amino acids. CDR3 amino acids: CASSPGTGRQETQYF. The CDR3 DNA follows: TGTGCCAGCAGCCCGGGGACAGGACGCCAAGAGACCCAGTACTTC.

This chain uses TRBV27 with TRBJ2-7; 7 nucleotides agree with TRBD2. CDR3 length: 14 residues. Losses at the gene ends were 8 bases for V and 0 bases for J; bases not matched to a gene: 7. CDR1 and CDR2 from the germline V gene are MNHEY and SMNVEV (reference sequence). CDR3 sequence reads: CASGGGLSSYEQYF. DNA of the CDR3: TGTGCCAGCGGGGGGGGGTTGAGCTCCTACGAGCAGTACTTC.

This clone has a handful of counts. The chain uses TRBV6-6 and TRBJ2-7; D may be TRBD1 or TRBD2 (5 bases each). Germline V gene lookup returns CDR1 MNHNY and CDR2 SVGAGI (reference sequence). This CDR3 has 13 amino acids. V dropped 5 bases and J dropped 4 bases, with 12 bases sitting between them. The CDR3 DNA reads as TGTGCCAGCAGTCGGGGCTCGGGGTACGAGCAGTACTTC. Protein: CASSRGSGYEQYF.

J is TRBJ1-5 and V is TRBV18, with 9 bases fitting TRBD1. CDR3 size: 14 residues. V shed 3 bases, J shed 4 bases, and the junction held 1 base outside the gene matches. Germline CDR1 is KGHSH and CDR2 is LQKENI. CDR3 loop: CASSPGTGNQPQHF. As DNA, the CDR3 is TGTGCCAGCTCACCCGGGACAGGGAATCAGCCCCAGCATTTT.

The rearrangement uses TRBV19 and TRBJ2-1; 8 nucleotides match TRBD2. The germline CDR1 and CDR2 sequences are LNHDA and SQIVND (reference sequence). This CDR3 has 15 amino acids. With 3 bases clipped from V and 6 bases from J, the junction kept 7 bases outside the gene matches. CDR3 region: CASSIAGGWVNEQFF. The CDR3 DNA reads TGTGCCAGTAGTATCGCGGGGGGCTGGGTCAATGAGCAGTTCTTC.

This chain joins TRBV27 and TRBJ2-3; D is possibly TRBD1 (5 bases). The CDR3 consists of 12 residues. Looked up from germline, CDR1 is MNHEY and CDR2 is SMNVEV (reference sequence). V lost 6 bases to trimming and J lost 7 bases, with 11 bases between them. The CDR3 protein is CASRTQGYTQYF. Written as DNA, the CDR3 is TGTGCCAGCAGGACCCAGGGCTATACGCAGTATTTT.

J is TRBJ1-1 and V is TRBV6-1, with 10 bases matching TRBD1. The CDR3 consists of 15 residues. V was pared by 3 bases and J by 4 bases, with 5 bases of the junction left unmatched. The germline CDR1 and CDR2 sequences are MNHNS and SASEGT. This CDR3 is CASSDRDRGGTEAFF. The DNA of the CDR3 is TGTGCCAGCAGTGACCGGGACAGGGGTGGCACTGAAGCTTTCTTT.

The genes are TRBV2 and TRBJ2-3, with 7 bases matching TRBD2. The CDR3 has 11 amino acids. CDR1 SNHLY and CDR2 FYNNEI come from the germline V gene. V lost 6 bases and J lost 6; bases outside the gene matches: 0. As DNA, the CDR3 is TGTGCCAGCAGACTAGCGGATACGCAGTATTTT. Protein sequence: CASRLADTQYF.

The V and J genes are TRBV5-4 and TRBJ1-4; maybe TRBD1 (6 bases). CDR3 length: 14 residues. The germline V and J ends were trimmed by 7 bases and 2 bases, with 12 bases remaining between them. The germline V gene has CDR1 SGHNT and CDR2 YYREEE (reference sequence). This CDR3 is CASGPQGTNEKLFF. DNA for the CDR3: TGTGCCAGCGGCCCACAGGGCACTAATGAAAAACTGTTTTTT.

The CDR3 is CASSLTTRGEQFF. CDR3 DNA: TGTGCCAGCAGCTTAACCACCAGGGGTGAGCAGTTCTTC. The gene calls are TRBV7-2 and TRBJ2-1; weak D call: TRBD1 (6 bases). The CDR3 has 13 residues. The V end was cut by 2 bases, the J end by 9 bases, with 11 bases between. Germline V gene sequence: CDR1 SGHTA, CDR2 FQGNSA.

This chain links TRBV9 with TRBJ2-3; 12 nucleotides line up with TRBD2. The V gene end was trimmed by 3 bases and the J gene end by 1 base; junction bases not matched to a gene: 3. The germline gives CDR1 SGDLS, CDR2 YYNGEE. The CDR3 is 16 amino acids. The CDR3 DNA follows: TGTGCCAGCAGCGGACTAGCGGGAGCTGGCACAGATACGCAGTATTTT. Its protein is CASSGLAGAGTDTQYF.

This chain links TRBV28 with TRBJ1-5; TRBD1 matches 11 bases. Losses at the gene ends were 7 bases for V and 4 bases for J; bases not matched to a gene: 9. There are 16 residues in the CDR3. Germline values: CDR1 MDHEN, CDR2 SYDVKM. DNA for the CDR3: TGTGCCAGCACCGGGACAGGGGGTTTCGGAAATCAGCCCCAGCATTTT. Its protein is CASTGTGGFGNQPQHF.

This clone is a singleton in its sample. This chain's CDR3 is CAISELSGSYVNEQFF. The CDR3 bases are TGTGCCATCAGTGAGTTAAGCGGGAGTTACGTGAATGAGCAGTTCTTC. The chain combines TRBV10-3 with TRBJ2-1, with 8 nucleotides matching TRBD2. The CDR3 is made up of 16 amino acids. The germline V gene has CDR1 ENHRY and CDR2 SYGVKD. V lost 1 base to trimming and J lost 7 bases; unmatched junction nucleotides: 9.

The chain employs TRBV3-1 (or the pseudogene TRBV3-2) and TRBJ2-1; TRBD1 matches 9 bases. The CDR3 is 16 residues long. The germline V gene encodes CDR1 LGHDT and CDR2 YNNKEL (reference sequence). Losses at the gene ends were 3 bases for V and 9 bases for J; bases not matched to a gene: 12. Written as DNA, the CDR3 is TGTGCCAGCAGCCAGGGTACAGGGGGCGCGAGTCGTGAGCAGTTCTTC. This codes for CASSQGTGGASREQFF.

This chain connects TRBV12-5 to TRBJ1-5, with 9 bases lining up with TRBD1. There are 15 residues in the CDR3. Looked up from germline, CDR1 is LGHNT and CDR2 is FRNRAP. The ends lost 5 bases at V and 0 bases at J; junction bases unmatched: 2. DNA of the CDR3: TGTGCTAGTGGTGGACAGGGGATTAGCAATCAGCCCCAGCATTTT. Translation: CASGGQGISNQPQHF.